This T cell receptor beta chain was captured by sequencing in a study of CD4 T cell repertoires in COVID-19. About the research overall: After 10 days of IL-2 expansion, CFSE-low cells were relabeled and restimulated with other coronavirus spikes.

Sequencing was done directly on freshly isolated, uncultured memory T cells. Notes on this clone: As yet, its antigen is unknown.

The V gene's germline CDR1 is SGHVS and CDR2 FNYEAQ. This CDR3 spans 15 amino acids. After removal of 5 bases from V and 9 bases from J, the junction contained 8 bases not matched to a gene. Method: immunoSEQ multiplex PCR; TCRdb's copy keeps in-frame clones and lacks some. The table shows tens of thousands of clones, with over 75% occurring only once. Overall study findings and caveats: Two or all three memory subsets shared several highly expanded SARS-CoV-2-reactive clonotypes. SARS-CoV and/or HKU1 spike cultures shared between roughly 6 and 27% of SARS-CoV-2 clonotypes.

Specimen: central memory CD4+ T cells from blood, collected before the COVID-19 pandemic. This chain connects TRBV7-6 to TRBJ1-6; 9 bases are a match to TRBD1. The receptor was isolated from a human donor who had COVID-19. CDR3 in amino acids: CASSRTGELGSPLHF. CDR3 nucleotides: TGTGCCAGCAGCCGGACAGGGGAACTTGGTTCACCCCTCCACTTT.